This entry lists 20 T cell receptor beta chains sequenced from one sample in a study of blood T cells in healthy people across ages. Then a second PCR, running about 7 to 11 cycles, was carried out with a sample-barcoded 5' primer and a J-beta primer mix. TCRdb reanalysed the 5' RACE reads using MiXCR and keeps one entry per CDR3 protein. Among about 290,000 distinct CDR3 sequences listed, 25% to 30% were seen once. Sequenced sample: blood. All receptors come from a woman aged 70 to 79 in good health.

The table lists this clonotype with a few counts. The chain carries TRBV10-3 and TRBJ2-7; 8 bases are a match to TRBD2. V lost 6 bases and J lost 6; bases outside the gene matches: 10. CDR1 is ENHRY, CDR2 SYGVKD, per germline. The CDR3 consists of 14 residues. The CDR3, as DNA: TGTGCCATCAGGGTAGCGGGAAGTGAAGGCGAGCAGTACTTC. Protein product: CAIRVAGSEGEQYF.

There are a few counts of this clonotype. The CDR3 nucleotides are TGTGCCAGCAGTTTAGAAGGGTGGGGTTCACCCCTCCACTTT. It encodes CASSLEGWGSPLHF. The V gene is TRBV12-3 or TRBV12-4, the J gene TRBJ1-6, with D uncertain. The CDR3 sequence is 14 residues long. V was cut by 1 base and J by 9 bases, with 10 bases left in between.

V gene TRBV6-5 combines with J gene TRBJ2-7; perhaps TRBD2 as D (6 bases). The J call is uncertain, as TRBJ2-1 better fits the DNA end. The CDR3 extends over 12 amino acids. From germline, CDR1 is MNHEY and CDR2 SVGAGI. CDR3 protein: CASMGGSYEQFF. The CDR3 nucleotides are TGTGCCAGCATGGGGGGTTCTTATGAGCAGTTCTTC.

This rearrangement joins TRBV9 to TRBJ1-4; D remains ambiguous. The germline gives CDR1 SGDLS, CDR2 YYNGEE. The CDR3 runs 10 residues. The V gene lost 5 bases and the J gene lost 8 bases, with 4 bases spanning the gap. CDR3 sequence reads: CASREEKLFF. The CDR3 DNA reads as TGTGCCAGCAGAGAGGAAAAACTGTTTTTT.

This sequence joins TRBV4-1 and TRBJ2-1; D possibly corresponds to TRBD2 (6 bases). Germline CDR1 and CDR2: MGHRA and YSYEKL. Trimming stripped 0 bases from V and 2 bases from J, with 26 bases between. CDR3 length: 21 amino acids. The CDR3 coding sequence is TGCGCCAGCAGCCAAGAGGGGAGACTAGGGATCTTGGTAGCGCCCTACAATGAGCAGTTCTTC. Residues: CASSQEGRLGILVAPYNEQFF.

The J gene is TRBJ2-5, the V gene TRBV12-3 or TRBV12-4, with unresolved D. TRBJ2-1 explains the end of the DNA better; the J call may be wrong. This CDR3 comprises 15 residues. CDR3 sequence: CASSLFVNLRQEQFF. CDR3 sequence (DNA): TGTGCCAGCAGTTTGTTTGTTAACCTCCGTCAAGAGCAGTTCTTC.

The chain links TRBV2 to TRBJ2-5; weak D call: TRBD2 (5 bases). This CDR3 is built from 12 residues. V was trimmed by 4 bases and J by 5 bases, leaving 8 bases between them. CDR1 is SNHLY, CDR2 FYNNEI, per germline. CDR3 nucleotide sequence: TGTGCCAGCAGTGCTAGCACGGAGACCCAGTACTTC. Translation: CASSASTETQYF. The full variable domain, rest sourced from reference TRBV2 and TRBJ2-5, is EPEVTQTPSHQVTQMGQEVILRCVPISNHLYFYWYRQILGQKVEFLVSFYNNEISEKSEIFDDQFSVERPDGSNFTLKIRSTKLEDSAMYFCASSASTETQYFGPGTRLLVL.

The chain uses TRBV7-2 and TRBJ2-3; D may be TRBD2 (5 bases). Germline CDR1 SGHTA, CDR2 FQGNSA. The CDR3 sequence is 15 residues long. Trimming cost V 2 bases and J 0 bases, with 9 bases left between them. CDR3 nucleotide sequence: TGTGCCAGCAGCTTAATTAGCGCAAGCACAGATACGCAGTATTTT. Translated, it gives CASSLISASTDTQYF.

This rearrangement joins TRBV4-1 to TRBJ2-7; possible D gene TRBD1, 5 bases. CDR1 MGHRA and CDR2 YSYEKL come from the germline V gene. The CDR3 totals 13 residues. V gave up 3 bases and J gave up 3 bases, with 9 bases separating them. CDR3 region: CASSHRQYYEQYF. The CDR3 DNA reads TGCGCCAGCAGCCACCGACAGTACTACGAGCAGTACTTC.

This clonotype showed up just a few times. The rearrangement links TRBV3-1 to TRBJ1-6; weak D call: TRBD1 (5 bases). CDR3 length: 14 amino acids. Between the trimmed V and J ends, which lost 5 bases and 9 bases, there was a span of 14 bases. Germline V lookup: CDR1 LGHDT, CDR2 YNNKEL (reference sequence). Written as DNA, the CDR3 is TGTGCCAGCAGCAACGGGGGAAACGCTTCACCCCTCCACTTT. This translates into CASSNGGNASPLHF. The entire variable domain, with the rest obtained from reference TRBV3-1 and TRBJ1-6, is as follows: DTAVSQTPKYLVTQMGNDKSIKCEQNLGHDTMYWYKQDSKKFLKIMFSYNNKELIINETVPNRFSPKSPDKAHLNLHINSLELGDSAVYFCASSNGGNASPLHFGNGTRLTVT.

In its sample, this clonotype was seen a few times. The chain employs TRBV20-1 and TRBJ2-2; 10 bases fit TRBD2. CDR1 is DFQATT and CDR2 is SNEGSKA in the germline V gene (reference sequence). The CDR3 is 15 residues long. Losses at the gene ends were 2 bases for V and 3 bases for J; bases not matched to a gene: 3. The CDR3 here is CSARLAGAYTGELFF. The CDR3 DNA reads TGCAGTGCTAGACTAGCGGGAGCCTACACCGGGGAGCTGTTTTTT.

On this clonotype: At one boundary the junction diverges from the germline segment, which might be a read error. This sequence joins TRBV20-1 and TRBJ2-5, with 9 nucleotides matching TRBD2. The closer fit of TRBJ2-1 to the DNA end suggests the J call may be wrong. Germline lookup yields CDR1 DFQATT and CDR2 SNEGSKA (reference sequence). The CDR3 extends over 14 amino acids. The CDR3 DNA follows: TGCAGTGTTAGAGTCCTAGCGGGAAGGTATGAGCAGTTCTTC. Its translation is CSVRVLAGRYEQFF.

This clonotype has just a few counts. V usage is TRBV6-2 or TRBV6-3 and J usage is TRBJ1-5; D ambiguous. Germline CDR1 is MNHEY and CDR2 is SVGEGT. Trimming stripped 4 bases from V and 0 bases from J, with 19 bases between. The CDR3 is 18 amino acids. CDR3 DNA sequence: TGTGCCAGCAGTTTCCTATTATCGGCTCAATATAGCAATCAGCCCCAGCATTTT. Protein: CASSFLLSAQYSNQPQHF.

This clonotype has more than one count but fewer than ten. One junction end disagrees with the germline gene, perhaps due to a read error. This chain joins TRBV9 and TRBJ2-1, with 9 positions matching TRBD1. Germline-derived CDR1 and CDR2 are SGDLS and YYNGEE. This CDR3 has 18 residues. CDR3 protein: CASSKTPTTGGWQETQCF. For the CDR3, the DNA is TGTGCCAGCAGCAAAACACCAACCACAGGGGGCTGGCAAGAGACCCAGTGCTTC.

V is TRBV4-1 and J is TRBJ2-7, with D possibly matching TRBD2 (6 bases). This CDR3 contains 16 residues. V was shortened by 2 bases and J by 7 bases, with 21 bases between the two germline ends. CDR1 is MGHRA, CDR2 YSYEKL, per germline. The CDR3 sequence is CASSQSLGSSVQEQYF. The CDR3 coding sequence is TGCGCCAGCAGCCAATCCCTCGGGAGTTCCGTCCAGGAGCAGTACTTC.

This clonotype turned up a few times. V and J are TRBV28 and TRBJ1-3; perhaps TRBD1 as D (6 bases). Trimming removed 4 bases from V and 3 bases from J, with 13 bases in between. Germline CDR1 and CDR2: MDHEN and SYDVKM. The CDR3 runs 15 residues. The CDR3 region is CASSSLRGGGNTIYF. The CDR3 DNA sequence: TGTGCCAGCAGTTCCCTGAGGGGGGGTGGAAACACCATATATTTT. The full variable domain, completed using reference TRBV28 and TRBJ1-3, is DVKVTQSSRYLVKRTGEKVFLECVQDMDHENMFWYRQDPGLGLRLIYFSYDVKMKEKGDIPEGYSVSREKKERFSLILESASTNQTSMYLCASSSLRGGGNTIYFGEGSWLTVV.

The CDR3 loop is CASSLSGTQDDNSPLHF. In nucleotides, the CDR3 is TGTGCCAGCAGCTTGTCGGGGACCCAAGATGATAATTCACCCCTCCACTTT. The V and J genes are TRBV5-6 and TRBJ1-6; weak D call: TRBD1 (5 bases). V was shortened by 1 base and J by 5 bases, with 16 bases between the two germline ends. Germline V CDR1 and CDR2: SGHDT, YYEEEE. The length of the CDR3 is 17 residues.

The table lists this clonotype with a few counts. The V gene is TRBV11-2, the J gene TRBJ2-7, with 7 bases matching TRBD1. Germline CDR1 reads SGHAT; CDR2 reads FQNNGV. This CDR3 has 15 residues. Losses at the gene ends were 2 bases for V and 0 bases for J; bases not matched to a gene: 4. The CDR3 coding sequence is TGTGCCAGCAGCTTATTTGGGACAGACTCCTACGAGCAGTACTTC. As protein: CASSLFGTDSYEQYF.

This chain connects TRBV15 to TRBJ2-7; 8 positions agree with TRBD2. V shed 3 bases and J 5 bases; nucleotides not matched to a gene: 12. Germline CDR1 LNHNV, CDR2 YYDKDF (reference sequence). The CDR3 extends over 16 amino acids. The CDR3 region has the DNA TGTGCCACCAGCAGCCGAGCGGGAGACTATCTGCACGAGCAGTACTTC. It is translated as CATSSRAGDYLHEQYF.

This clonotype was seen more than once but under ten times. The rearrangement joins TRBV5-6 to TRBJ2-1; 7 bases line up with TRBD2. There are 15 residues in the CDR3. The V gene's germline CDR1 is SGHDT and CDR2 YYEEEE. V dropped 4 bases and J dropped 0; count of bases not matched to a gene: 4. Here the CDR3 DNA reads TGTGCCAGCAGCCGCGGGGGTAGCTCCTACAATGAGCAGTTCTTC. As protein: CASSRGGSSYNEQFF.